Below are 22 T cell receptor beta chains sequenced from a single sample in a study of Ad26.COV2.S vaccination and SARS-CoV-2 variants (dated by TCRdb to the early 2020s). The sample's treatment or condition, from its label and the paper: roughly 18 received Ad26.COV2.S at low or high dose, single or two shots; five or six received placebo; per-sample allocation not given. For vaccine and placebo recipients, repertoires were sequenced using samples collected on day 63 after the first injection. Libraries were built with the immunoSEQ multiplex PCR assay. TCRdb mirrors the immuneACCESS table, restricted to in-frame sequences. Some clones are absent from its copies; in checked studies, under half trace to an unresolved V gene, and the reason for the others is unknown. For this sample the table gives some 640,000 clones, of which roughly 90% were detected only once. The biggest ten clones account for around 1.4% of the sample.

The specimen comprised peripheral blood, sampled in a trial of Ad26.COV2.S vaccine versus placebo. These receptors were obtained from a person between 18 and 60 years old who received the Ad26.COV2.S COVID-19 vaccine or a placebo.

The J gene is TRBJ2-3, the V gene TRBV15; D call uncertain. CDR1 and CDR2 (germline): LNHNV, YYDKDF (reference sequence). This CDR3 has 14 residues. V was shortened by 5 bases and J by 2 bases, with 11 bases between the two germline ends. The DNA of the CDR3 is TGTGCCACCAGCTTGGTGTGGGTCACAGATACGCAGTATTTT. Residues: CATSLVWVTDTQYF.

A remark on this clone: Distinct nucleotide sequences in the sample also encode this CDR3. This chain connects TRBV18 to TRBJ2-7, with 7 bases lining up with TRBD1. V trimming: 2 bases; J trimming: 2 bases; junction bases outside the gene matches: 3. In germline, CDR1 is KGHSH, CDR2 LQKENI. This CDR3 spans 14 amino acids. The CDR3 DNA reads TGTGCCAGCTCACCAGGGCAGGGGGCCTACGAGCAGTACTTC. It yields the protein CASSPGQGAYEQYF. Using reference TRBV18 and TRBJ2-7 for the parts outside the CDR3, the full variable domain is NAGVMQNPRHLVRRRGQEARLRCSPMKGHSHVYWYRQLPEEGLKFMVYLQKENIIDESGMPKERFSAEFPKEGPSILRIQQVVRGDSAAYFCASSPGQGAYEQYFGPGTRLTVT.

The gene calls are TRBV12-5 and TRBJ2-3; D is unresolved. V was shortened by 6 bases and J by 5 bases, with 12 bases between the two germline ends. CDR1 is LGHNT, CDR2 FRNRAP, per germline. CDR3 length: 13 amino acids. This chain's CDR3 is CASGRIGIDTQYF. The CDR3 DNA is TGTGCTAGTGGACGGATCGGAATAGATACGCAGTATTTT.

V usage is TRBV20-1 and J usage is TRBJ1-6, with 7 bases lining up with TRBD1. V trimming: 3 bases; J trimming: 10 bases; junction bases outside the gene matches: 3. The CDR3 contains 12 residues. Per germline, CDR1 DFQATT and CDR2 SNEGSKA (reference sequence). In nucleotides, the CDR3 is TGCAGTGCTAGTCGGACAGGCTCACCCCTCCACTTT. Protein sequence: CSASRTGSPLHF.

The rearrangement joins TRBV7-2 to TRBJ1-2, with TRBD1 matching over 10 bases. The V gene end was trimmed by 4 bases and the J gene end by 4 bases; junction bases not matched to a gene: 6. From germline, CDR1 is SGHTA and CDR2 FQGNSA. This CDR3 region has 15 residues. The CDR3 DNA sequence: TGTGCCAGCAGCTCCGAGGACAGGGGGGTCTATGGCTACACCTTC. As protein: CASSSEDRGVYGYTF.

The V call is TRBV27, the J call TRBJ1-4; D unresolved. CDR1 and CDR2 (germline): MNHEY, SMNVEV (reference sequence). This CDR3 comprises 16 residues. V lost 2 bases and J 8 bases, leaving 18 bases between the germline ends. CDR3 in DNA: TGTGCCAGCAGTTTAAGTCCTGGGCCGCCGGGGGAAAAACTGTTTTTT. It encodes CASSLSPGPPGEKLFF.

This chain connects TRBV27 to TRBJ2-5; D remains ambiguous. CDR1 MNHEY and CDR2 SMNVEV come from the germline V gene (reference sequence). There are 12 residues in the CDR3. Trimming left V 6 bases short and J 3 bases short, with 8 bases between. The CDR3 DNA reads TGTGCCAGCAGGAGTTGGGAAGAGACCCAGTACTTC. Translated: CASRSWEETQYF.

This clone was picked up one time. This chain links TRBV11-2 with TRBJ2-4; possible D gene TRBD1, 5 bases. This CDR3 comprises 15 residues. The germline V gene has CDR1 SGHAT and CDR2 FQNNGV. Trimming removed 4 bases at V and 5 bases at J, with 15 bases between. CDR3 nucleotides: TGTGCCAGCAGCTGGGATAGGGGAATTCAAAACATTCAGTACTTC. Its translation is CASSWDRGIQNIQYF.

The rearrangement links TRBV3-1 (or the pseudogene TRBV3-2) to TRBJ1-2; D is undetermined. Germline V gene sequence: CDR1 LGHDT, CDR2 YNNKEL (reference sequence). The CDR3 spans 11 residues. V was clipped by 6 bases and J by 6 bases, with 8 bases between them. CDR3 in amino acids: CASRSGDGYTF. The DNA of the CDR3 is TGTGCCAGCAGATCCGGCGATGGCTACACCTTC.

This chain connects TRBV6-2 or TRBV6-3 to TRBJ1-2; the match to TRBD1 covers 8 bases. This CDR3 region has 15 residues. With 4 bases clipped from V and 4 bases from J, the junction kept 8 bases outside the gene matches. The germline V gene has CDR1 MNHEY and CDR2 SVGEGT. The CDR3 nucleotides are TGTGCCAGCAGTTCGCCAGGGGGCGTCTTCTATGGCTACACCTTC. This encodes CASSSPGGVFYGYTF.

The chain couples TRBV12-3 or TRBV12-4 to TRBJ1-3, with D unresolved. V lost 8 bases, J lost 8 bases, and 16 bases lay in between. This CDR3 region has 13 residues. DNA for the CDR3: TGTGCCAGCCAGGCGGCCTCTGGGTACACCATATATTTT. Protein sequence: CASQAASGYTIYF.

The V and J genes are TRBV29-1 and TRBJ2-1, with TRBD2 identical over 16 bases. Looked up from germline, CDR1 is SQVTM and CDR2 is ANQGSEA. The J segment lost 6 bases and the V segment lost 4 bases, leaving 6 bases of the junction unmatched. This CDR3 has 16 residues. CDR3 coding DNA: TGCAGCGTTGCCGGGACTAGCGGGGGGGAGGGCAATGAGCAGTTCTTC. It translates to CSVAGTSGGEGNEQFF.

The CDR3 DNA is TGTGCCAGCAGCCAAGATGCTAGCGGGGGGTACGAGCAGTACTTC. It yields the protein CASSQDASGGYEQYF. The chain carries TRBV3-1 (or the pseudogene TRBV3-2) and TRBJ2-7, with 11 bases matching TRBD2. In germline, CDR1 is LGHDT, CDR2 YNNKEL (reference sequence). Germline trimming cut 0 bases from V and 4 bases from J; bases unmatched to any gene: 2. The CDR3 is made up of 15 amino acids.

The rearrangement uses TRBV7-9 and TRBJ2-7; 10 bases are a match to TRBD1. The germline V gene has CDR1 SEHNR and CDR2 FQNEAQ (reference sequence). The ends lost 7 bases at V and 6 bases at J; junction bases unmatched: 15. The CDR3 runs 16 residues. In DNA, the CDR3 is TGTGCCAGCACCGTATATGCGGGACAGGGGATGAGCGAGCAGTACTTC. This gives the protein CASTVYAGQGMSEQYF.

The gene calls are TRBV5-1 and TRBJ2-1; TRBD2 aligns across 7 bases. Trimming took 1 base from V and 3 from J; bases not matched to a gene: 7. The CDR3 extends over 16 amino acids. In germline, CDR1 is SGHRS, CDR2 YFSETQ. The CDR3 loop reads CASSLINRDYYNEQFF. CDR3 in DNA: TGCGCCAGCAGCTTGATAAACCGGGACTACTACAATGAGCAGTTCTTC.

This clone was observed a single time. The chain recombines TRBV9 with TRBJ1-1; the D gene is possibly TRBD1 (6 bases). V dropped 3 bases and J dropped 8 bases, with 26 bases sitting between them. This CDR3 comprises 17 residues. Germline CDR1 is SGDLS and CDR2 is YYNGEE. CDR3 in DNA: TGTGCCAGCAGCGCCCCCGCGGACAAAAAGGGGGGAAAAGAAGCTTTCTTT. As protein: CASSAPADKKGGKEAFF.

The chain links TRBV6-5 to TRBJ1-6; 8 bases match TRBD1. This CDR3 contains 12 residues. V lost 8 bases and J lost 10; bases outside the gene matches: 4. Germline CDR1 reads MNHEY; CDR2 reads SVGAGI. The CDR3 region has the DNA TGTGCCAGCGGGACAGGACAATCACCCCTCCACTTT. It specifies CASGTGQSPLHF.

V gene TRBV4-2 combines with J gene TRBJ2-3, with 10 bases identical to TRBD1. CDR1 LGHNA and CDR2 YNFKEQ come from the germline V gene. The CDR3 has 14 residues. J lost 3 bases, V lost 5 bases, and 2 bases had no gene match. Here the CDR3 reads CASSDRGRTDTQYF. The CDR3 bases are TGTGCCAGCAGCGACAGGGGGCGAACAGATACGCAGTATTTT.

The rearrangement links TRBV6-1 to TRBJ1-2, with 7 bases identical to TRBD1. Germline values: CDR1 MNHNS, CDR2 SASEGT. The CDR3 is 15 residues long. V gave up 3 bases and J gave up 5 bases; unmatched junction bases: 9. For the CDR3, the DNA is TGTGCCAGCAGTGAGCGACAGGGTAAGGGATATGGCTACACCTTC. Amino acid sequence: CASSERQGKGYGYTF.

V usage is TRBV4-2 and J usage is TRBJ1-4; 10 bases match TRBD1. V dropped 3 bases and J dropped 5; count of bases not matched to a gene: 9. The CDR3 spans 17 residues. Germline V lookup: CDR1 LGHNA, CDR2 YNFKEQ. The CDR3 spells CASSQGDRGSRNEKLFF. The DNA of the CDR3 is TGTGCCAGCAGCCAGGGGGACAGGGGCTCGAGAAATGAAAAACTGTTTTTT.

The chain uses TRBV6-1 and TRBJ1-2; no clear D. Germline V gene lookup returns CDR1 MNHNS and CDR2 SASEGT. V lost 0 bases and J lost 0, with 8 bases in between. There are 15 residues in the CDR3. The CDR3 loop reads CASSEAGSPNYGYTF. CDR3 sequence (DNA): TGTGCCAGCAGTGAAGCGGGCAGCCCTAACTATGGCTACACCTTC.

The chain employs TRBV6-5 and TRBJ1-6; D remains ambiguous. Per germline, CDR1 MNHEY and CDR2 SVGAGI. V dropped 6 bases and J dropped 1 base, with 4 bases sitting between them. This CDR3 contains 13 residues. CDR3 sequence (DNA): TGTGCCAGCAGATCTTCCTATAATTCACCCCTCCACTTT. Translated: CASRSSYNSPLHF.